The 25 T cell receptor beta chains listed next were all sequenced from one sample in a study of shared clonotypes between healthy human individuals (dated by TCRdb to about 2020). CD8 naive samples were CD45RO-negative cells positively selected for CCR7, giving a CD45RA+CCR7+ population that excluded TemRA cells. The protocol used for the library was the immunoSEQ multiplex PCR assay. Imported from immuneACCESS, the table was reduced by TCRdb to in-frame sequences with V and J called. These copies leave out some clones; in studies compared against another copy, an unresolved V gene accounts for under half, and the cause of the remainder is not known. The sample contains roughly 2,000,000 clones, about 95% of them found a single time. The ten largest clones represent roughly 1.2% of the sample. The source material was naive CD8+ T cells sorted from blood. What the cell subset or site label conveys for this sample: CD45RA+CCR7+. The receptors here all came from a man aged 18 to 29 in good health.

The chain carries TRBV19 and TRBJ2-2, with 9 bases identical to TRBD2. From germline, CDR1 is LNHDA and CDR2 SQIVND (reference sequence). This CDR3 is built from 15 residues. Losses at the gene ends were 3 bases for V and 7 bases for J; bases not matched to a gene: 6. The CDR3 reads CASSIIAGAGGELFF. The CDR3 nucleotides read TGTGCCAGTAGTATCATAGCGGGAGCAGGCGGGGAGCTGTTTTTT.

This clone showed up just a few times. The V and J genes are TRBV7-2 and TRBJ1-2; 9 bases are shared with TRBD1. The CDR3 is made up of 15 amino acids. The germline V gene has CDR1 SGHTA and CDR2 FQGNSA. The J segment lost 2 bases and the V segment lost 3 bases, leaving 4 bases of the junction unmatched. The CDR3 nucleotides are TGTGCCAGCAGCTTTCATGGGACAGGGAACTATGGCTACACCTTC. This encodes CASSFHGTGNYGYTF.

The chain combines TRBV4-1 with TRBJ2-7, with D perhaps given as TRBD1 or TRBD2 (6 bases each). Trimming stripped 2 bases from V and 0 bases from J, with 14 bases between. CDR1 and CDR2 (germline): MGHRA, YSYEKL. This CDR3 spans 16 amino acids. Here the CDR3 reads CASSQKGGLSSYEQYF. CDR3 DNA: TGCGCCAGCAGCCAAAAGGGGGGATTAAGCTCCTACGAGCAGTACTTC.

The chain employs TRBV19 and TRBJ2-5; no definite D call. V shed 0 bases and J shed 3 bases, with 8 bases lying between them. CDR1 is LNHDA and CDR2 is SQIVND in the germline V gene (reference sequence). The CDR3 covers 14 residues. The CDR3, as DNA: TGTGCCAGTAGTATAGAGGCCGCCGAAGAGACCCAGTACTTC. Translation gives CASSIEAAEETQYF. The entire variable domain, with the rest obtained from reference TRBV19 and TRBJ2-5, is as follows: DGGITQSPKYLFRKEGQNVTLSCEQNLNHDAMYWYRQDPGQGLRLIYYSQIVNDFQKGDIAEGYSVSREKKESFPLTVTSAQKNPTAFYLCASSIEAAEETQYFGPGTRLLVL.

The rearrangement joins TRBV7-6 to TRBJ2-7; 7 bases line up with TRBD1. The ends lost 5 bases at V and 0 bases at J; junction bases unmatched: 10. CDR1 and CDR2 (germline): SGHVS, FNYEAQ. This CDR3 is 16 amino acids long. The chain's CDR3 is CASSPLPGQSSYEQYF. As DNA, the CDR3 is TGTGCCAGCAGCCCCCTTCCGGGACAGAGCTCCTACGAGCAGTACTTC. The full variable domain, completed using reference TRBV7-6 and TRBJ2-7, is GAGVSQSPRYKVTKRGQDVALRCDPISGHVSLYWYRQALGQGPEFLTYFNYEAQQDKSGLPNDRFSAERPEGSISTLTIQRTEQRDSAMYRCASSPLPGQSSYEQYFGPGTRLTVT.

A single count supports this clone. The genes are TRBV19 and TRBJ2-7, with D possibly TRBD1 on 5 matching bases. This CDR3 contains 14 residues. The V and J ends lost 5 bases and 3 bases respectively, with 14 bases between them. Germline V gene lookup returns CDR1 LNHDA and CDR2 SQIVND (reference sequence). Here the CDR3 DNA reads TGTGCCAGTAGTGTCCAGGGCTCAGGCTACGAGCAGTACTTC. It encodes CASSVQGSGYEQYF.

The J gene is TRBJ2-2, the V gene TRBV6-5; 11 nucleotides align to TRBD1. This CDR3 spans 14 amino acids. V shed 4 bases and J 8 bases; nucleotides not matched to a gene: 3. From germline, CDR1 is MNHEY and CDR2 SVGAGI. The CDR3 protein is CASSWTGGPGELFF. Written as DNA, the CDR3 is TGTGCCAGCAGTTGGACAGGGGGCCCAGGGGAGCTGTTTTTT.

Points on this clone: The sample holds other DNA sequences that translate to the same CDR3. The rearrangement links TRBV7-2 to TRBJ2-7; D possibly corresponds to TRBD1 (5 bases). CDR3 length: 13 amino acids. Looked up from germline, CDR1 is SGHTA and CDR2 is FQGNSA. Trimming took 1 base from V and 2 from J, leaving 6 bases between them. The CDR3 here is CASSLDRTYEQYF. In DNA form, the CDR3 reads TGTGCCAGCAGCTTAGACAGGACCTACGAGCAGTACTTC.

This rearrangement joins TRBV13 to TRBJ2-7, with TRBD2 identical over 10 bases. The CDR3 sequence is 15 residues long. From germline, CDR1 is PRHDT and CDR2 FYEKMQ (reference sequence). The trim removed 1 base at V and 4 bases at J, leaving 4 bases unmatched. The CDR3 sequence is CASSLELAGKYEQYF. Written as DNA, the CDR3 is TGTGCCAGCAGCTTAGAACTAGCGGGAAAGTACGAGCAGTACTTC. The full variable domain, with the rest looked up from reference TRBV13 and TRBJ2-7, is AAGVIQSPRHLIKEKRETATLKCYPIPRHDTVYWYQQGPGQDPQFLISFYEKMQSDKGSIPDRFSAQQFSDYHSELNMSSLELGDSALYFCASSLELAGKYEQYFGPGTRLTVT.

This clone has more than one count but fewer than ten. The chain recombines TRBV7-8 with TRBJ1-6; no reliable D call. The V gene's germline CDR1 is SGHVS and CDR2 FQNEAQ. Trimming cost V 2 bases and J 6 bases, with 14 bases left between them. The CDR3 is made up of 16 amino acids. The CDR3 nucleotides read TGTGCCAGCAGCTTATCCATAGGCCCGGTTAATTCACCCCTCCACTTT. It codes for CASSLSIGPVNSPLHF.

The V and J genes are TRBV4-1 and TRBJ2-5; the D call may be TRBD1 or TRBD2 (5 bases each). This CDR3 contains 15 residues. The V gene lost 3 bases and the J gene lost 5 bases, with 16 bases spanning the gap. Per the germline V gene, CDR1 is MGHRA and CDR2 is YSYEKL. In nucleotides, the CDR3 is TGCGCCAGCAGCCAGACCAGTCGGGGCCAGGAGACCCAGTACTTC. It is translated as CASSQTSRGQETQYF.

The rearrangement links TRBV11-2 to TRBJ1-1; 8 bases are shared with TRBD1. The CDR3 length is 15 residues. The ends lost 5 bases at V and 0 bases at J; junction bases unmatched: 5. Per the germline V gene, CDR1 is SGHAT and CDR2 is FQNNGV. Here the CDR3 reads CASSLRTGMNTEAFF. DNA of the CDR3: TGTGCCAGCAGCCTCCGGACAGGGATGAACACTGAAGCTTTCTTT. Filled out from reference TRBV11-2 and TRBJ1-1, the complete variable domain reads EAGVAQSPRYKIIEKRQSVAFWCNPISGHATLYWYQQILGQGPKLLIQFQNNGVVDDSQLPKDRFSAERLKGVDSTLKIQPAKLEDSAVYLCASSLRTGMNTEAFFGQGTRLTVV.

J is TRBJ1-1 and V is TRBV5-6, with D possibly matching TRBD1 (6 bases). Germline V lookup: CDR1 SGHDT, CDR2 YYEEEE. Trimming removed 2 bases from V and 8 bases from J, with 13 bases in between. CDR3 length: 13 residues. The CDR3 protein is CASSFWGGQEAFF. CDR3 sequence (DNA): TGTGCCAGCAGCTTTTGGGGAGGACAGGAAGCTTTCTTT.

This sequence joins TRBV7-9 and TRBJ1-1, with D perhaps matching TRBD1 (6 bases). V lost 5 bases, J lost 1 base, and 11 bases lay in between. CDR3 size: 14 residues. Germline V gives CDR1 SEHNR, CDR2 FQNEAQ (reference sequence). The DNA for the CDR3 is TGTGCCAGCAGCCGAATACAGGGGAACACTGAAGCTTTCTTT. Translating it yields CASSRIQGNTEAFF.

J is TRBJ2-7 and V is TRBV10-2, with D possibly being TRBD1 (6 bases). The CDR3 contains 17 residues. V dropped 3 bases and J dropped 2 bases, with 20 bases sitting between them. Germline V CDR1 and CDR2: WSHSY, SAAADI. CDR3 DNA: TGCGCCAGCAGTGATTGGGGCGGTCCAGGGGTGCCCTACGAGCAGTACTTC. Protein: CASSDWGGPGVPYEQYF.

With regard to this clone: Other DNA sequences in the same sample also yield this CDR3. This rearrangement joins TRBV27 to TRBJ2-7; no clear D gene. V lost 2 bases, J lost 1 base, and 6 bases lay in between. The CDR3 totals 13 residues. Germline-derived CDR1 and CDR2 are MNHEY and SMNVEV (reference sequence). CDR3 DNA: TGTGCCAGCAGTTTACGGGTGTCCTACGAGCAGTACTTC. This codes for CASSLRVSYEQYF.

The chain couples TRBV5-1 to TRBJ2-5, with TRBD2 identical over 14 bases. Looked up from germline, CDR1 is SGHRS and CDR2 is YFSETQ. The junction had 7 bases not matched to a gene; V was cut back by 3 bases and J by 3 bases. This CDR3 has 17 amino acids. CDR3 sequence reads: CASSSGTSGSWEETQYF. CDR3 bases: TGCGCCAGCAGCTCCGGGACTAGCGGGAGTTGGGAAGAGACCCAGTACTTC.

The gene calls are TRBV5-1 and TRBJ2-7, with 9 nucleotides matching TRBD1. This CDR3 comprises 12 residues. The germline gives CDR1 SGHRS, CDR2 YFSETQ. V was clipped by 10 bases and J by 3 bases; unmatched bases: 5. The CDR3 sequence is CASWDRVYEQYF. In DNA form, the CDR3 reads TGCGCCTCCTGGGACAGGGTCTACGAGCAGTACTTC.

The rearrangement joins TRBV7-2 to TRBJ2-7; a possible D gene is TRBD1 (6 bases). V shed 3 bases and J shed 7 bases, with 13 bases lying between them. The CDR3 is made up of 13 amino acids. Germline CDR1 is SGHTA and CDR2 is FQGNSA. CDR3 in DNA: TGTGCCAGCAGCTTGCAACAGGGTGTGGAGCAGTACTTC. Protein: CASSLQQGVEQYF.

Remarks on this clone: The same CDR3 can be traced to other DNA sequences in this sample. The chain couples TRBV28 to TRBJ2-7; 7 nucleotides line up with TRBD2. There are 14 residues in the CDR3. V was pared by 1 base and J by 3 bases, with 3 bases of the junction left unmatched. The germline V gene encodes CDR1 MDHEN and CDR2 SYDVKM. The CDR3: CASSLSGGSYEQYF. In DNA, the CDR3 is TGTGCCAGCAGTTTATCGGGGGGTAGCTACGAGCAGTACTTC.

The chain joins TRBV12-5 to TRBJ2-1; D call uncertain. The CDR3 is 12 residues long. Per germline, CDR1 LGHNT and CDR2 FRNRAP. V dropped 6 bases and J dropped 8 bases, with 11 bases sitting between them. CDR3 sequence (DNA): TGTGCTAGTGGAGCCTGGGTACATGAGCAGTTCTTC. Protein sequence: CASGAWVHEQFF.

The rearrangement links TRBV27 to TRBJ2-1; D is undetermined. The CDR3 runs 14 residues. CDR1 MNHEY and CDR2 SMNVEV come from the germline V gene (reference sequence). Trimming pared 5 bases from V and 4 bases from J, leaving 12 bases between. The CDR3 DNA follows: TGTGCCAGCAGTATTCACCAGGATTACAATGAGCAGTTCTTC. Amino acid sequence: CASSIHQDYNEQFF.

The rearrangement links TRBV4-1 to TRBJ2-5, with 11 nucleotides matching TRBD2. The CDR3 has 15 amino acids. Per germline, CDR1 MGHRA and CDR2 YSYEKL. V shed 4 bases and J 7 bases; nucleotides not matched to a gene: 8. Here the CDR3 DNA reads TGCGCCAGCAGCCGTAGCGGGGGGGACCCGGGGACCCAGTACTTC. It specifies CASSRSGGDPGTQYF.

On this clone itself: Other DNA sequences of this sample code for an identical CDR3. This rearrangement joins TRBV7-9 to TRBJ1-4; D unclear. CDR1 SEHNR and CDR2 FQNEAQ come from the germline V gene (reference sequence). This CDR3 is 12 amino acids long. V was clipped by 3 bases and J by 6 bases, with 5 bases between them. Here the CDR3 DNA reads TGTGCCAGCAGCTTGGACGATGAAAAACTGTTTTTT. Translation gives CASSLDDEKLFF. The complete variable domain, with remaining parts taken from reference TRBV7-9 and TRBJ1-4, reads DTGVSQNPRHKITKRGQNVTFRCDPISEHNRLYWYRQTLGQGPEFLTYFQNEAQLEKSRLLSDRFSAERPKGSFSTLEIQRTEQGDSAMYLCASSLDDEKLFFGSGTQLSVL.

The chain recombines TRBV4-3 with TRBJ2-2, with D possibly matching TRBD2 (6 bases). Trimming removed 1 base at V and 7 bases at J, with 7 bases between. The CDR3 is 13 residues long. The germline V gene encodes CDR1 LGHNA and CDR2 YSLEER. CDR3 sequence: CASSQVEGGELFF. CDR3 DNA: TGCGCCAGCAGCCAAGTGGAGGGCGGGGAGCTGTTTTTT.